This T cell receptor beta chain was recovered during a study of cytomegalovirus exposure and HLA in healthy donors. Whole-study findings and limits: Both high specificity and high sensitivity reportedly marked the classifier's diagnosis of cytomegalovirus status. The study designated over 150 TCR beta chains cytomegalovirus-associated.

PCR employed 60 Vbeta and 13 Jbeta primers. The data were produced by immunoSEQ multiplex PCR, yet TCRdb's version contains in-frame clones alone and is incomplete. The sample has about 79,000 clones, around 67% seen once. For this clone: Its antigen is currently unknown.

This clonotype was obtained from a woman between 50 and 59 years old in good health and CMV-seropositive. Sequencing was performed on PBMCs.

The CDR3 spells CASSDRTPYGYTF. In DNA, the CDR3 is TGTGCCAGCAGTGACAGGACTCCTTATGGCTACACCTTC. The J gene is TRBJ1-2, the V gene TRBV6-6, with D perhaps matching TRBD1 (6 bases). The length of the CDR3 is 13 residues. Germline V gene sequence: CDR1 MNHNY, CDR2 SVGAGI (reference sequence). V lost 5 bases to trimming and J lost 5 bases, with 12 bases between them.